The clone carrying this TCR beta chain came up many times. As yet, its antigen is unknown. This specimen belongs to a study of HIV-infected patients and healthy controls. Study context: No general T-cell lymphocytopenia was present, and per-chain CDR3 totals resembled those of controls.

Reverse transcription used around 500 ng RNA and constant-region primers for alpha and beta. Separate chain-specific third strand synthesis with multiplexing indices produced the alpha and beta libraries. The cDNA received a 5' RACE adapter containing a random hexamer plus an SP2 sequencing primer site. Two random hexamers, added before amplification and joined, formed each molecule's 12-nucleotide barcode. TCRdb reprocessed the 5' RACE reads via MiXCR and lists one record per CDR3 protein. Of over 7,500 distinct CDR3 sequences listed, 6% to 7.5% are singletons. Regarding the study as a whole: Eight alpha and eight beta V genes differed significantly in mean usage between HIV-infected patients and controls.

Trimming cost V 1 base and J 6 bases; bases outside gene matches: 5. The CDR3 spans 14 residues. From germline, CDR1 is DFQATT and CDR2 SNEGSKA (reference sequence). The repertoire came from unfractionated whole blood and reflected all unsorted peripheral T cells. Sequenced here: blood, sampled before antiretroviral therapy. The clonotype comes from an adult with HIV infection. The chain recombines TRBV20-1 with TRBJ2-5; 10 nucleotides agree with TRBD2. CDR3 sequence (DNA): TGCAGTGCTAGAGGGTTAGCGGGGGGAAAGACCCAGTACTTC. It is translated as CSARGLAGGKTQYF.